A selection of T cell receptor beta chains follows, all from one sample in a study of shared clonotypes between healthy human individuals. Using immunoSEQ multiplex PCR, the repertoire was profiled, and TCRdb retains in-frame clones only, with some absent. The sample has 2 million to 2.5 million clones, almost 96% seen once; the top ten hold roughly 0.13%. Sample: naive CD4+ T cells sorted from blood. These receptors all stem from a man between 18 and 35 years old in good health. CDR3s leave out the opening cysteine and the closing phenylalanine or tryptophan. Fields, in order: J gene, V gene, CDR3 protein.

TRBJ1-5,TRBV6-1,ASSEGISNQPQH
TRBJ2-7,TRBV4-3,ASSQSDRGHYEQY
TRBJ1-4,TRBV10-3,AISPDAGANEKLF
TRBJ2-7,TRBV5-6,ASSLAPGTANSYEQY
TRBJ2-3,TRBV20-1,SVRLADTQY
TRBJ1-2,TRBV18,ASSAQGYYGYT
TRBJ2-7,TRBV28,ASSLVRGGEQY
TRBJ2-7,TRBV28,ASGADSGPPYEQY
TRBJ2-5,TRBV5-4,ASSLASGGAPETQY
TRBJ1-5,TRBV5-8,ASSFRANSNQPQH
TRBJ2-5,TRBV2,ASSEGRAPETQY
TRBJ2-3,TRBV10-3,AISDGTGIRTDTQY
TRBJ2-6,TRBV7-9,ASSLRGSGANVLT
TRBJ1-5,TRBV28,ASRGTGVQPQH
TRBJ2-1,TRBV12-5,ASGLYYILAGKNNEQF
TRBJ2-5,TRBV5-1,ASSQGLAGRQTLSQETQY
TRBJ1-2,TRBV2,ASSVTGGAAGYT
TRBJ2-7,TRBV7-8,ASSLVAVHEQY
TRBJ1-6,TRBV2,ASSEGGGYSPLH
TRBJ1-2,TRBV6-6,ASSPGGSPLGGYT
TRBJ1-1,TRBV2,ASQGYANTEAF
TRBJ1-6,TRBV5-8,ASSLVQGAGTYNSPLH
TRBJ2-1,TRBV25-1,ASSDVWDRGYNEQF
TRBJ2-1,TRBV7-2,ASSFRSGSSYNEQF
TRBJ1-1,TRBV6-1,ASSIGTVTEAF